Listed below are T cell receptor beta chains from one sample, sequenced in a study of response to subunit inactivated influenza vaccine. From the RT-PCR reads, TCRdb called clonotypes with MiXCR, one entry per CDR3 protein. The data contain 450,000 to 600,000 distinct CDR3 sequences, 15% to 20% of them singletons. Sequences were derived from CD4+ T cells sorted from PBMCs, sampled around 25 months after vaccination. Source of these receptors: a man between 50 and 69 years old who received an inactivated influenza vaccine. CDR3s include the opening cysteine and the closing phenylalanine or tryptophan. The D gene is left open where the match is weak. Expanded clones are given a class, and other clones once, few, many or no size at all.

>TRBV11-2|TRBJ2-4|few|-|18
CASSSFPWGEATKNIQYF
TGTGCCAGCAGCTCTTTTCCTTGGGGGGAGGCCACGAAAAACATTCAGTACTTC
>TRBV5-1|TRBJ2-1|-|TRBD2|15
CASSLGSGVYNEQFF
TGCGCCAGCAGCTTGGGCAGCGGGGTATACAATGAGCAGTTCTTC
>TRBV7-2|TRBJ1-2|-|TRBD1|15
CASSLDRGSNYGYTF
TGTGCCAGCAGCTTGGACAGGGGTTCTAACTATGGCTACACCTTC
>TRBV28|TRBJ2-7|-|TRBD2|14
CASSLRERVSEQYF
TGTGCCAGCAGTTTGCGGGAGCGGGTTTCCGAGCAGTACTTC
>TRBV7-8|TRBJ1-6|-|-|14
CASSLYNYNSPLHF
TGTGCCAGCAGCTTATATAATTATAATTCACCCCTCCACTTT
>TRBV27|TRBJ2-7|-|-|15
CASSLSIWDPYEQYF
TGTGCCAGCAGTTTATCTATCTGGGATCCCTACGAGCAGTACTTC
>TRBV11-3|TRBJ2-1|many|TRBD2|18
CASSFFGQGLAIYNEQFF
TGTGCCAGCAGCTTTTTCGGGCAGGGACTAGCGATCTACAATGAGCAGTTCTTC
>TRBV5-1|TRBJ2-7|-|TRBD1|15
CASSWGQGVAYEQYF
TGCGCCAGCAGCTGGGGACAGGGGGTAGCCTACGAGCAGTACTTC
>TRBV12-3/TRBV12-4|TRBJ1-5|few|TRBD1|13
CASSPGQGMPQHF
TGTGCCAGCAGCCCGGGACAGGGGATGCCCCAGCATTTT
>TRBV20-1|TRBJ2-7|-|TRBD1|15
CSARVGTGVVSEQYF
TGCAGTGCTAGGGTGGGGACAGGGGTTGTGTCCGAGCAGTACTTC
>TRBV24-1|TRBJ2-2|few|-|20
CATSDPSRGGGSTNTGELFF
TGTGCCACCAGTGACCCATCAAGAGGAGGTGGATCTACGAACACCGGGGAGCTGTTTTTT
>TRBV5-1|TRBJ2-3|-|TRBD2|15
CASSSSSGRTDTQYF
TGCGCCAGCAGCTCATCTAGCGGGAGAACAGATACGCAGTATTTT
>TRBV28|TRBJ1-5|few|-|15
CASSLSTHSNQPQHF
TGTGCCAGCAGTTTGAGCACGCATAGCAATCAGCCCCAGCATTTT
>TRBV28|TRBJ2-7|many|TRBD2|15
CASRRTSGSYYEQYF
TGTGCCAGCAGGCGGACTAGCGGGAGCTACTACGAGCAGTACTTC
>TRBV6-1|TRBJ2-1|few|-|13
CASSPAGFNEQFF
TGTGCCAGCAGCCCGGCGGGGTTCAATGAGCAGTTCTTC
>TRBV30|TRBJ1-2|many|-|13
CAWSVQGIYGYTF
TGTGCCTGGAGCGTCCAGGGGATCTATGGCTACACCTTC
>TRBV12-3/TRBV12-4|TRBJ2-3|many|-|14
CASSRTLSTDTQYF
TGTGCCAGCAGTCGGACACTTAGCACAGATACGCAGTATTTT
>TRBV5-6|TRBJ2-3|few|-|13
CASSWARGETQYF
TGTGCCAGCAGCTGGGCCAGGGGCGAGACGCAGTATTTT